The 25 T cell receptor beta chains listed next were all sequenced from one sample in a study of OX40 agonist ivuxolimab in advanced cancers. Produced via immunoSEQ multiplex PCR; TCRdb's table is partial and in-frame only. The sample shows 65,000 to 75,000 clones, about 88% of them seen only once. The sample was CD4+ or CD8+ T cells sorted from blood, taken in a trial of the OX40 agonist ivuxolimab. The receptors stem from an adult with an advanced solid tumor such as melanoma, head and neck, liver or kidney cancer.

This clone came up once. This sequence joins TRBV2 and TRBJ2-2; the D call may be TRBD1 or TRBD2 (5 bases each). Germline CDR1 and CDR2: SNHLY and FYNNEI. V was clipped by 6 bases and J by 5 bases, with 22 bases between them. This CDR3 spans 17 amino acids. CDR3 protein: CASSPGLANGRTGELFF. In DNA form, the CDR3 reads TGTGCCAGCAGCCCGGGGCTAGCCAACGGTAGAACCGGGGAGCTGTTTTTT.

A remark on this clone: The junction and the germline gene differ at one end; a read error may be behind it. The chain links TRBV6-1 to TRBJ1-1, with 7 bases identical to TRBD1. CDR3 length equals 15 residues. Germline V gives CDR1 MNHNS, CDR2 SASEGT. The CDR3 loop reads CASREGRGGGAEAFF. In DNA form, the CDR3 reads TGTGCCAGCAGGGAAGGGCGAGGGGGCGGGGCTGAAGCTTTCTTT.

The rearrangement links TRBV7-9 to TRBJ2-1; D is uncertain. V lost 4 bases and J 0 bases, leaving 16 bases between the germline ends. The CDR3 consists of 17 residues. Germline lookup yields CDR1 SEHNR and CDR2 FQNEAQ (reference sequence). The CDR3 sequence is CASSSLKTGSSYNEQFF. In DNA, the CDR3 is TGTGCCAGCAGCTCCCTGAAAACTGGAAGCTCCTACAATGAGCAGTTCTTC.

The CDR3 coding sequence is TGTGCCAGCAGCTTAGTATCAGGCTCTGGAAACACCATATATTTT. It encodes CASSLVSGSGNTIYF. This chain joins TRBV11-2 and TRBJ1-3; D gene uncertain. There are 15 residues in the CDR3. V lost 1 base to trimming and J lost 0 bases, with 7 bases between them. CDR1 is SGHAT and CDR2 is FQNNGV in the germline V gene.

Here the CDR3 DNA reads TGTGCCTGGAGTGTACTAGGAGGGAGGAGACAGAGGGCTGAAGCTTTCTTT. Its translation is CAWSVLGGRRQRAEAFF. The chain joins TRBV30 to TRBJ1-1, with D possibly matching TRBD1 (5 bases). Germline V lookup: CDR1 GTSNPN, CDR2 SVGIG (reference sequence). This CDR3 is built from 17 residues. Trimming removed 0 bases at V and 6 bases at J, with 23 bases between.

V is TRBV28 and J is TRBJ1-2, with TRBD1 as a possible D gene (5 bases). Germline CDR1 MDHEN, CDR2 SYDVKM. Trimming removed 5 bases at V and 4 bases at J, with 14 bases between. This CDR3 contains 14 residues. In DNA, the CDR3 is TGTGCCAGCAGTCTCTCGGGACGGACCTATGGCTACACCTTC. Encoded protein: CASSLSGRTYGYTF.

This clone was seen a handful of times. The chain combines TRBV5-6 with TRBJ1-2; 8 bases match TRBD1. The CDR3 spans 14 residues. CDR1 is SGHDT, CDR2 YYEEEE, per germline. The trim removed 2 bases at V and 7 bases at J, leaving 7 bases unmatched. The CDR3, as DNA: TGTGCCAGCAGCTTCAGGCAGGGGGCGCCTGGCTACACCTTC. Its protein is CASSFRQGAPGYTF.

This chain joins TRBV7-9 and TRBJ2-2, with 11 bases that match TRBD1. Trimming at V came to 5 bases and at J to 7 bases, leaving 9 bases not matched to a gene. CDR3 size: 16 residues. Germline values: CDR1 SEHNR, CDR2 FQNEAQ (reference sequence). In DNA form, the CDR3 reads TGTGCCAGCAGCCCTTATGGACAGGGGGCAGGCGGGGAGCTGTTTTTT. Its protein product is CASSPYGQGAGGELFF.

This chain links TRBV9 with TRBJ1-5; unclear D gene. There are 15 residues in the CDR3. Between the trimmed V and J ends, which lost 8 bases and 5 bases, there was a span of 20 bases. Per germline, CDR1 SGDLS and CDR2 YYNGEE. This CDR3 is CASIPRRPLDQPQHF. DNA of the CDR3: TGTGCCAGTATCCCCAGGAGGCCGCTAGATCAGCCCCAGCATTTT.

CDR3 in amino acids: CASSLRTGPETQYF. The CDR3 region has the DNA TGTGCCAGCAGCTTACGTACAGGGCCAGAGACCCAGTACTTC. The chain carries TRBV7-9 and TRBJ2-5; D is perhaps TRBD1 (6 bases). Germline V CDR1 and CDR2: SEHNR, FQNEAQ (reference sequence). The CDR3 has 14 amino acids. The V end was cut by 2 bases, the J end by 4 bases, with 11 bases between.

This clone was detected once. The CDR3 DNA is TGCGCCAGCAGCCGGCAGGGCAAGAACACCGGGGAGCTGTTTTTT. Translating gives CASSRQGKNTGELFF. The chain links TRBV5-1 to TRBJ2-2; tentative D call: TRBD1 (5 bases). V dropped 4 bases and J dropped 1 base, with 11 bases sitting between them. In germline, CDR1 is SGHRS, CDR2 YFSETQ. The CDR3 is 15 residues long.

This clone occurred once. The gene calls are TRBV7-2 and TRBJ2-5, with D perhaps given as TRBD1 or TRBD2 (6 bases each). V lost 6 bases and J 5 bases, leaving 13 bases between the germline ends. Per the germline V gene, CDR1 is SGHTA and CDR2 is FQGNSA. The CDR3 totals 13 residues. The CDR3 DNA follows: TGTGCCAGCAGTAAGGGGGGCTTGGAGACCCAGTACTTC. Translating gives CASSKGGLETQYF.

The chain is built from TRBV21-1 and TRBJ2-6; the table calls TRBD1, which could not be checked here. TRBV21-1 is a recognized pseudogene. The CDR3 runs to 19 residues. DNA for the CDR3: TGTGCCAGCAGCAAGACAGGGGGCGATTGTGTAACTGGGGCCAACGTCCTGACTTTC. Protein product: CASSKTGGDCVTGANVLTF.

The rearrangement joins TRBV7-2 to TRBJ2-7, with 8 bases aligning to TRBD1. Germline CDR1 SGHTA, CDR2 FQGNSA. The CDR3 consists of 15 residues. V trimming: 4 bases; J trimming: 0 bases; junction bases outside the gene matches: 5. In nucleotides, the CDR3 is TGTGCCAGCAGCTCTACAGGGGGAAACTCCTACGAGCAGTACTTC. This sequence encodes CASSSTGGNSYEQYF.

The gene calls are TRBV10-3 and TRBJ1-2; D might be TRBD1 (6 bases). V lost 3 bases and J lost 8, with 13 bases in between. In germline, CDR1 is ENHRY, CDR2 SYGVKD. There are 13 residues in the CDR3. This CDR3 reads CAISERGLRGYTF. The CDR3 coding sequence is TGTGCCATCAGTGAAAGGGGGTTGAGAGGCTACACCTTC.

This clone occurred a few times. The chain uses TRBV9 and TRBJ1-3; D is unclear. Germline CDR1 SGDLS, CDR2 YYNGEE. CDR3 length equals 15 residues. V was shortened by 2 bases and J by 0 bases, with 9 bases between the two germline ends. The CDR3 sequence: CASSVSGLSGNTIYF. The CDR3 DNA reads TGTGCCAGCAGCGTCAGCGGCCTCTCTGGAAACACCATATATTTT. The variable domain in full, completed from reference TRBV9 and TRBJ1-3, reads DSGVTQTPKHLITATGQRVTLRCSPRSGDLSVYWYQQSLDQGLQFLIQYYNGEERAKGNILERFSAQQFPDLHSELNLSSLELGDSALYFCASSVSGLSGNTIYFGEGSWLTVV.

This clone was observed a handful of times. This sequence joins TRBV30 and TRBJ1-2; the match to TRBD1 covers 7 bases. This CDR3 has 16 amino acids. The ends lost 4 bases at V and 8 bases at J; junction bases unmatched: 19. The V gene's germline CDR1 is GTSNPN and CDR2 SVGIG (reference sequence). CDR3 nucleotide sequence: TGTGCCTGGAAGCCCCGGGACAGAGGATGGGAGGGGGGCTACACCTTC. The encoded protein is CAWKPRDRGWEGGYTF.

The chain recombines TRBV19 with TRBJ2-2, with 10 bases aligning to TRBD1. This CDR3 spans 16 amino acids. CDR1 is LNHDA, CDR2 SQIVND, per germline (reference sequence). Germline trimming cut 7 bases from V and 1 base from J; bases unmatched to any gene: 6. The CDR3 nucleotides are TGTGCCAGTACACCGGGACAGGGGAAGAACACCGGGGAGCTGTTTTTT. Its protein is CASTPGQGKNTGELFF.

This chain joins TRBV10-3 and TRBJ2-1; the match to TRBD2 covers 10 bases. The germline V gene has CDR1 ENHRY and CDR2 SYGVKD. CDR3 length: 16 amino acids. J gave up 3 bases and V 4 bases, and 6 bases lay outside the gene matches. The CDR3 DNA follows: TGTGCCATCAGTGGGGCTAGCGGGGGCCACTACAATGAGCAGTTCTTC. It translates to CAISGASGGHYNEQFF.

The gene calls are TRBV28 and TRBJ1-2, with TRBD1 matching over 10 bases. This CDR3 is 13 amino acids long. V dropped 10 bases and J dropped 6; count of bases not matched to a gene: 8. Germline CDR1 is MDHEN and CDR2 is SYDVKM. The CDR3 spells CAITGQGENGYTF. CDR3 sequence (DNA): TGTGCCATTACCGGACAGGGGGAAAATGGCTACACCTTC.

The chain combines TRBV7-6 with TRBJ2-1; TRBD2 agrees at 9 bases. Germline values: CDR1 SGHVS, CDR2 FNYEAQ. There are 16 residues in the CDR3. Trimming removed 5 bases from V and 3 bases from J; junction bases left unmatched: 8. DNA for the CDR3: TGTGCCAGCAGCACGTTAGCGGGAGTATGCTACAATGAGCAGTTCTTC. Translated: CASSTLAGVCYNEQFF.

This clone came up once. The CDR3 coding sequence is TGCGCCAGCTCCCCGGACACGGACGTAGGCTACACCTTC. Translating it yields CASSPDTDVGYTF. The rearrangement joins TRBV5-1 to TRBJ1-2; a possible D gene is TRBD1 (5 bases). CDR3 length equals 13 residues. The germline gives CDR1 SGHRS, CDR2 YFSETQ. Trimming removed 7 bases from V and 8 bases from J, with 18 bases in between.

The chain carries TRBV18 and TRBJ2-3; possibly TRBD2 for D (5 bases). The CDR3 length is 13 residues. Trimming cost V 3 bases and J 4 bases, with 8 bases left between them. CDR1 KGHSH and CDR2 LQKENI come from the germline V gene. CDR3 sequence (DNA): TGTGCCAGCTCACCCGGGGAAGCAGATACGCAGTATTTT. This codes for CASSPGEADTQYF.

The gene calls are TRBV4-1 and TRBJ2-2; D is perhaps TRBD1 or TRBD2 (6 bases each). Per the germline V gene, CDR1 is MGHRA and CDR2 is YSYEKL. With 0 bases removed from V and 0 bases from J, the gap between germline ends came to 11 bases. This CDR3 has 17 amino acids. The CDR3 DNA reads as TGCGCCAGCAGCCAAGATCCCCGGGGGCCGAACACCGGGGAGCTGTTTTTT. Translating it yields CASSQDPRGPNTGELFF.

The chain couples TRBV7-8 to TRBJ2-3; D possibly uses TRBD1 or TRBD2 (5 bases each). This CDR3 has 14 amino acids. V gave up 2 bases and J gave up 6 bases, with 12 bases separating them. Germline-derived CDR1 and CDR2 are SGHVS and FQNEAQ. The CDR3 sequence is CASSLLTGGDTQYF. In nucleotides, the CDR3 is TGTGCCAGCAGCTTACTAACAGGCGGGGATACGCAGTATTTT.